This TCR beta chain came from a study of human T cells and chemical hapten exposure (dated by TCRdb to about 2021). For the wider study: For sensitization, 2% DPC in acetone was applied to an approximately 2 cm by approximately 2 cm area of upper inner arm skin. Weekly therapeutic DPC doses were additionally applied to the scalp of patients throughout the roughly 24-week study period. Patch testing on the upper back used Finn chambers containing 0.01% DPC, with scoring done after 6 days according to International Contact Dermatitis Research Group standards. Most of the patients in the cohort were female, and the cohort covered alopecia areata with under or over 50% scalp involvement, alopecia totalis and alopecia universalis. Libraries were pooled for sequencing, and variation in per-sample TCR yields was attributed mainly to small differences in library volumes within the pool. In alopecia patients, the study followed how the peripheral blood TCR repertoire changed in vivo over primary and secondary sensitization to diphenylcyclopropenone (DPC), a hapten. Blood samples were taken from patients before sensitization (week 0) and then at 2, 6 and about 24 weeks after DPC sensitization. Blood for TCR sequencing was provided by twenty-nine alopecia patients at one to four time points (pre-sensitization, 2, 6 and 24 weeks). Overall study outcomes, separate from this receptor: Compared with pre-sensitization or healthy control sets, expanded TCRs formed significantly more large CDR3 similarity clusters, which is consistent with antigen-driven responses. The number of PT1 expanded TCRs positively correlated with patch test score, significant at thresholds 8, 16 and 32 but not 4. Repeated subsampling changed both the strength of the expansion versus patch-test correlation and the threshold at which the correlation became significant. All patients had alopecia, a presumed autoimmune disease, so their immune response might differ from that of healthy individuals. The number of TCRs above 1 in 1000 frequency did not change with DPC sensitization; there was no evidence of global repertoire structure alterations.

Ten or more counts support this clonotype. The antigen it recognizes is unknown. No base qualities exist here, and no much larger clone lies one base off it. Libraries were constructed by RACE. Sequencer: NextSeq 500. During library preparation, unique molecular identifiers were attached to individual cDNA molecules so that TCRs could be counted quantitatively and reproducibly. Both TCR alpha and TCR beta chains were sequenced from each blood RNA sample. The original pipeline was this. A median of roughly 99,000 TCRs per sample was observed, with a range of 23,224 to 690,600. The Decombinator software suite was used to annotate the V, J and CDR3 of the TCR reads. For the PS versus PT1 abundance plots, all samples were subsampled to the same number of TCRs (28,000). Expanded TCRs were defined as absent before sensitization and observed at least eight times at the 2-week time point. TCRdb reprocessing: public reads trimmed at Q25 with fastp, clones called with MiXCR, in-frame beta chains kept. Rows with a matching CDR3 protein are joined into one entry that keeps the most common DNA and genes. The V and J calls shown here were made by TCRdb, not taken from the authors' results. This sample lists 55,000 to 75,000 distinct CDR3 sequences; 12% were detected once. The top ten clonotypes cover roughly 2.4% of the sample.

The time point label corresponds to: patch test 3, about 24 weeks after DPC sensitization. Read against the paper, the sample's treatment or condition label means: therapeutic diphenylcyclopropenone sensitization with weekly scalp DPC. At every patch-test visit, the blood draw took place before the patch test was put on. Patients were considered eligible if aged 18 to 70, diagnosed with alopecia and deemed suitable for DPC therapy, and patients were excluded if pregnant. Total RNA was isolated from unfractionated whole blood collected in Tempus Blood RNA tubes. The CDR3 measures 20 amino acids from cysteine to phenylalanine. Only the CDR3 portion is preserved as DNA: 60 bases, with reading frame beginning at the first base. Ends trimmed: V by 2 bases, J by 0 bases; bases unmatched to a gene: 11. CDR1 and CDR2 were assigned from the germline V gene as SNHLY and FYNNEI.

The sample consisted of whole blood, taken in connection with sensitization to the hapten diphenylcyclopropenone (DPC). The receptor comes from a young man with alopecia areata. Some clones in this sample may be carry-over from other donors' samples. This chain is built from TRBV2 and TRBJ2-1; TRBD2 agrees with 12 junctional bases. The CDR3 reads as follows: CASSELLAGGLGSSYNEQFF. The nucleotides read TGTGCCAGCAGTGAATTACTAGCGGGGGGCCTCGGGAGCTCCTACAATGAGCAGTTCTTC.